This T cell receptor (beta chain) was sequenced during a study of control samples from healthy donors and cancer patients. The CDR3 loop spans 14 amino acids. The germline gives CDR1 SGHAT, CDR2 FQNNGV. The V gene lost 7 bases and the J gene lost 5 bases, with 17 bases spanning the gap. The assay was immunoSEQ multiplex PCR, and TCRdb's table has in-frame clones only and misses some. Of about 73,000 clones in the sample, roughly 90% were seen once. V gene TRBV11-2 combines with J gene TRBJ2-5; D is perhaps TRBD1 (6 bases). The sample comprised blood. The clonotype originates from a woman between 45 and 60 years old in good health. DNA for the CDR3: TGTGCCAGCACTTTGACAGGCCCCGGGGAGACCCAGTACTTC. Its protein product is CASTLTGPGETQYF.